The 25 T cell receptor beta chains below come from one sample, sequenced in a study of OX40 agonist ivuxolimab in advanced cancers. The method was immunoSEQ multiplex PCR; TCRdb's version includes in-frame clones alone and lacks a portion of them. The sample has approximately 49,000 clones; 81% are singletons. The sample here was CD4+ or CD8+ T cells sorted from blood, taken in a trial of the OX40 agonist ivuxolimab. The source of these receptors is an adult with an advanced solid tumor such as melanoma, head and neck, liver or kidney cancer.

The genes are TRBV7-9 and TRBJ1-1; TRBD1 aligns across 7 bases. The junction had 5 bases not matched to a gene; V was cut back by 5 bases and J by 2 bases. The CDR3 runs 14 residues. Germline CDR1 is SEHNR and CDR2 is FQNEAQ (reference sequence). The CDR3 region has the DNA TGTGCCAGCAGCCAAAGACAGGGCAACACTGAAGCTTTCTTT. Encoded protein: CASSQRQGNTEAFF.

The V and J genes are TRBV7-6 and TRBJ1-1; D unresolved. Trimming removed 2 bases at V and 3 bases at J, with 7 bases between. Germline V gene data show CDR1 as SGHVS and CDR2 as FNYEAQ. The CDR3 is made up of 13 amino acids. CDR3 nucleotide sequence: TGTGCCAGCAGCTTAACTCCTTACACTGAAGCTTTCTTT. This translates into CASSLTPYTEAFF.

This chain joins TRBV21-1 and TRBJ1-3; the table names TRBD1, a call not compared with the DNA. TRBV21-1 is marked as a pseudogene. The CDR3 runs to 14 residues. CDR3 coding DNA: TGTGCCAGCAGCAAACGCAGGGATGAAAACACCATATATTTT. It is translated as CASSKRRDENTIYF.

The rearrangement links TRBV7-3 to TRBJ1-1; no clear D gene. Trimming cost V 1 base and J 4 bases, with 13 bases left between them. This CDR3 spans 15 amino acids. Looked up from germline, CDR1 is SGHTA and CDR2 is FQGTGA. The CDR3 here is CASSLSVSLLTEAFF. The CDR3 DNA is TGTGCCAGCAGCTTAAGTGTCTCCCTCCTCACTGAAGCTTTCTTT.

The rearrangement links TRBV7-8 to TRBJ2-7; 8 bases are shared with TRBD1. V shed 8 bases and J 1 base; nucleotides not matched to a gene: 4. Germline V CDR1 and CDR2: SGHVS, FQNEAQ. The length of the CDR3 is 13 residues. This CDR3 reads CASGDRGSYEQYF. In DNA, the CDR3 is TGTGCCAGCGGAGACAGGGGATCCTACGAGCAGTACTTC.

CDR3 region: CASSFGPRGSYNEQFF. In nucleotides, the CDR3 is TGTGCCAGCAGCTTTGGTCCCAGGGGATCCTACAATGAGCAGTTCTTC. V gene TRBV7-2 combines with J gene TRBJ2-1; D is perhaps TRBD1 (6 bases). Germline V lookup: CDR1 SGHTA, CDR2 FQGNSA. The CDR3 is 16 amino acids. V lost 3 bases to trimming and J lost 1 base, with 13 bases between them.

The rearrangement uses TRBV28 and TRBJ1-1; weak D call: TRBD1 (5 bases). CDR3 length: 14 residues. The germline CDR1 and CDR2 sequences are MDHEN and SYDVKM. V lost 5 bases to trimming and J lost 4 bases, with 14 bases between them. Written as DNA, the CDR3 is TGTGCCAGCAGTCCCAGGGTTTGGAGCACTGAAGCTTTCTTT. This sequence encodes CASSPRVWSTEAFF.

The gene calls are TRBV5-6 and TRBJ2-1; tentatively, D is TRBD1 (5 bases). The V end was cut by 0 bases, the J end by 0 bases, with 10 bases between. Germline loops: CDR1 SGHDT, CDR2 YYEEEE. The CDR3 runs 16 residues. The CDR3 DNA is TGTGCCAGCAGCTTGGAACAGGTAGACTCCTACAATGAGCAGTTCTTC. This codes for CASSLEQVDSYNEQFF.

This chain joins TRBV4-3 and TRBJ2-1, with 10 bases identical to TRBD1. CDR3 length: 15 residues. The germline V gene has CDR1 LGHNA and CDR2 YSLEER. V lost 2 bases and J lost 7; bases outside the gene matches: 5. The CDR3 here is CASSQRQGAGNEQFF. For the CDR3, the DNA is TGCGCCAGCAGCCAAAGACAGGGGGCAGGGAATGAGCAGTTCTTC.

The gene calls are TRBV27 and TRBJ2-2, with D perhaps TRBD1 or TRBD2 (5 bases each). The CDR3 is 17 amino acids. Trimming shortened V by 2 bases and J by 0 bases, and 13 bases separated the two germline ends. Germline CDR1 and CDR2: MNHEY and SMNVEV (reference sequence). The CDR3 spells CASSLGIRDANTGELFF. Written as DNA, the CDR3 is TGTGCCAGCAGTTTAGGCATCAGGGACGCGAACACCGGGGAGCTGTTTTTT.

The rearrangement links TRBV7-9 to TRBJ2-7, with 7 bases matching TRBD1. Germline V gene sequence: CDR1 SEHNR, CDR2 FQNEAQ (reference sequence). This CDR3 has 14 residues. V gave up 2 bases and J gave up 3 bases; unmatched junction bases: 4. The CDR3: CASSLHDRDYEQYF. The DNA for the CDR3 is TGTGCCAGCAGCTTACACGACAGGGACTACGAGCAGTACTTC. The full variable domain, rest sourced from reference TRBV7-9 and TRBJ2-7, is DTGVSQNPRHKITKRGQNVTFRCDPISEHNRLYWYRQTLGQGPEFLTYFQNEAQLEKSRLLSDRFSAERPKGSFSTLEIQRTEQGDSAMYLCASSLHDRDYEQYFGPGTRLTVT.

The chain combines TRBV27 with TRBJ2-3; 7 bases are shared with TRBD1. The V and J ends lost 5 bases and 2 bases, in that order; junction bases with no gene match: 4. Germline loops: CDR1 MNHEY, CDR2 SMNVEV (reference sequence). The CDR3 sequence is 14 residues long. The CDR3 nucleotides read TGTGCCAGCAGTGACAGGGAAGTCACAGATACGCAGTATTTT. It translates to CASSDREVTDTQYF.

Here the CDR3 DNA reads TGCGCCAGCAGCTTGGGGACGATGAACACTGAAGCTTTCTTT. Its translation is CASSLGTMNTEAFF. The J gene is TRBJ1-1, the V gene TRBV5-1, with D unresolved. V was trimmed by 0 bases and J by 0 bases, leaving 6 bases between them. This CDR3 comprises 14 residues. Germline V gene sequence: CDR1 SGHRS, CDR2 YFSETQ.

J is TRBJ1-1 and V is TRBV27; no definite D call. V gave up 3 bases and J gave up 5 bases, with 16 bases separating them. Per the germline V gene, CDR1 is MNHEY and CDR2 is SMNVEV (reference sequence). The CDR3 is made up of 15 amino acids. The CDR3 bases are TGTGCCAGCAGTTTGGACTTTCCTTTATGGACTGAAGCTTTCTTT. Translated: CASSLDFPLWTEAFF.

V gene TRBV11-2 combines with J gene TRBJ2-7, with 8 positions matching TRBD1. Germline CDR1 is SGHAT and CDR2 is FQNNGV. The junction had 7 bases not matched to a gene; V was cut back by 1 base and J by 5 bases. The CDR3 covers 15 residues. The CDR3 here is CASSLALGRGHEQYF. The CDR3 nucleotides read TGTGCCAGCAGCTTAGCCTTGGGCAGGGGGCACGAGCAGTACTTC.

This clone was counted a few times. The chain employs TRBV11-2 and TRBJ1-1; D is unresolved. Trimming removed 6 bases at V and 3 bases at J, with 5 bases between. CDR1 is SGHAT, CDR2 FQNNGV, per germline. CDR3 length equals 11 residues. CDR3: CASRLDTEAFF. The DNA for the CDR3 is TGTGCCAGCAGGCTGGACACTGAAGCTTTCTTT. Full variable domain (missing parts from reference TRBV11-2 and TRBJ1-1): EAGVAQSPRYKIIEKRQSVAFWCNPISGHATLYWYQQILGQGPKLLIQFQNNGVVDDSQLPKDRFSAERLKGVDSTLKIQPAKLEDSAVYLCASRLDTEAFFGQGTRLTVV.

The V gene is TRBV5-1, the J gene TRBJ1-1; no reliable D call. Germline CDR1 is SGHRS and CDR2 is YFSETQ. The V end lost 5 bases, the J end lost 4 bases, and 15 bases lay between the germline ends. This CDR3 is built from 14 residues. The CDR3 spells CASSFDPGSTEAFF. The DNA for the CDR3 is TGCGCCAGCAGTTTTGACCCTGGAAGCACTGAAGCTTTCTTT.

The rearrangement joins TRBV27 to TRBJ1-4, with D possibly TRBD1 on 6 matching bases. The CDR3 spans 14 residues. Germline CDR1 is MNHEY and CDR2 is SMNVEV (reference sequence). The ends were cut back, 4 bases at V and 7 bases at J, with 13 bases in the middle. The CDR3 DNA reads TGTGCCAGCAGTTCCGGGACAATCCCTGAAAAACTGTTTTTT. Its protein is CASSSGTIPEKLFF.

This chain connects TRBV14 to TRBJ2-3; possibly TRBD1 or TRBD2 for D (5 bases each). The CDR3 contains 15 residues. The germline CDR1 and CDR2 sequences are SGHDN and FVKESK. V lost 1 base, J lost 3 bases, and 11 bases lay in between. The DNA of the CDR3 is TGTGCCAGCAGCCAAGGTGGGGGAGAAACAGATACGCAGTATTTT. Translation: CASSQGGGETDTQYF.

The gene calls are TRBV4-1 and TRBJ1-2, with a weak D call TRBD1 (6 bases). CDR3 size: 16 residues. Trimming shortened V by 0 bases and J by 5 bases, and 16 bases separated the two germline ends. Germline loops: CDR1 MGHRA, CDR2 YSYEKL. The CDR3 DNA reads TGCGCCAGCAGCCAAGATGCTACAGGGTCAGGTTATGGCTACACCTTC. This encodes CASSQDATGSGYGYTF.

This chain connects TRBV9 to TRBJ2-2; D is ambiguous. Germline V lookup: CDR1 SGDLS, CDR2 YYNGEE. V was clipped by 0 bases and J by 1 base, with 7 bases between them. The CDR3 extends over 15 amino acids. The CDR3 spells CASSVVWGNTGELFF. CDR3 bases: TGTGCCAGCAGCGTAGTGTGGGGGAACACCGGGGAGCTGTTTTTT.

The chain joins TRBV21-1 to TRBJ2-5; the table gives TRBD1 as D, unverified against the DNA. TRBV21-1 has pseudogene status. The CDR3 is made up of 15 amino acids. Written as DNA, the CDR3 is TGTGCCAGCAGCAAAAGTAGCAGGGGGCGAGAGACCCAGTACTTC. Encoded protein: CASSKSSRGRETQYF.

The chain links TRBV19 to TRBJ1-2, with unresolved D. The CDR3 totals 13 residues. CDR1 and CDR2 from the germline V gene are LNHDA and SQIVND (reference sequence). Trimming removed 1 base at V and 9 bases at J, with 12 bases between. CDR3 sequence (DNA): TGTGCCAGTAGTATAGGGGCATACGGCAGCTACACCTTC. It specifies CASSIGAYGSYTF.

This clone showed up just a few times. The chain uses TRBV29-1 and TRBJ2-1; TRBD2 agrees at 10 bases. The CDR3 is 14 residues long. CDR1 SQVTM and CDR2 ANQGSEA come from the germline V gene. J was trimmed by 5 bases and V by 7 bases; bases with no gene match: 8. CDR3 nucleotides: TGCAGCGCCGCCGGGACTAGCGAAAACAATGAGCAGTTCTTC. Its translation: CSAAGTSENNEQFF.

V is TRBV6-5 and J is TRBJ2-1; 7 bases align to TRBD1. This CDR3 comprises 15 residues. CDR1 and CDR2 (germline): MNHEY, SVGAGI. Trimming at V came to 6 bases and at J to 3 bases, leaving 8 bases not matched to a gene. The CDR3 nucleotides are TGTGCCAGCAGCCGTAGACAGGGTAGCTACAATGAGCAGTTCTTC. This gives the protein CASSRRQGSYNEQFF.